This T cell receptor beta chain was retrieved from a study of shared clonotypes between healthy human individuals. The study, taken as a whole, reports: Larger estimated richness was generally seen in naive subsets than in memory subsets.

The CDR3 is 13 amino acids. The V gene end was trimmed by 9 bases and the J gene end by 9 bases; junction bases not matched to a gene: 13. The germline V gene encodes CDR1 SNHLY and CDR2 FYNNEI. Note on this clone: What it binds is not known.

Only in-frame clones appear in the TCRdb table, and some are missing; sequencing was by immunoSEQ multiplex PCR. The data hold some 790,000 clones, with just under 75% observed a single time. This chain joins TRBV2 and TRBJ1-1; 7 bases align to TRBD1. The specimen sequenced was memory CD4+ T cells sorted from blood. Subset: CD45RA-negative fraction. The sequence came from a woman in her thirties in good health. CDR3 DNA sequence: TGTGCCAGTGAGGGAGGGGGCGAGTCGAAAGCTTTCTTT. Protein: CASEGGGESKAFF.